A single sample is the source of the 17 T cell receptor beta chains below, sequenced in a study of PD-L1 blockade in urothelial cancer (dated by TCRdb to the late 2010s). The method was the immunoSEQ multiplex PCR assay. Not all clones reach the TCRdb copy of this immuneACCESS table, which keeps in-frame sequences only. Checked studies attribute under half of the gap to unresolved V genes and leave the rest unexplained. In this sample the table shows approximately 67,000 clones, approximately 84% of which occur a single time. The ten largest clones capture 15% of the sample. According to the study, the label for this sample's time point signals: pretreatment peripheral blood. This sample comprised PBMCs, obtained around atezolizumab (anti-PD-L1) treatment. These receptors came from a man in his sixties with urothelial cancer.

This sequence joins TRBV5-1 and TRBJ1-4; 7 nucleotides align to TRBD1. The V gene's germline CDR1 is SGHRS and CDR2 YFSETQ. The CDR3 consists of 14 residues. J lost 5 bases, V lost 3 bases, and 4 bases had no gene match. The CDR3 loop reads CASSSGQDNEKLFF. For the CDR3, the DNA is TGCGCCAGCAGCTCCGGACAGGACAATGAAAAACTGTTTTTT. Supplemented by reference TRBV5-1 and TRBJ1-4, the full variable domain reads KAGVTQTPRYLIKTRGQQVTLSCSPISGHRSVSWYQQTPGQGLQFLFEYFSETQRNKGNFPGRFSGRQFSNSRSEMNVSTLELGDSALYLCASSSGQDNEKLFFGSGTQLSVL.

DNA of the CDR3: TGTGCCAGCAGCTCTATACAGGGGGTCCCAGGGGGCTACACCTTC. It is translated as CASSSIQGVPGGYTF. This chain connects TRBV5-4 to TRBJ1-2; 8 nucleotides line up with TRBD1. CDR1 SGHNT and CDR2 YYREEE come from the germline V gene (reference sequence). Unmatched junction bases numbered 12, after V lost 3 bases and J lost 8 bases. This CDR3 spans 15 amino acids.

V is TRBV28 and J is TRBJ1-1; D is perhaps TRBD1 (6 bases). V shed 2 bases and J shed 4 bases, with 11 bases lying between them. CDR1 is MDHEN and CDR2 is SYDVKM in the germline V gene. The CDR3 totals 14 residues. The CDR3 reads CASSLTGTPTEAFF. The CDR3 DNA reads as TGTGCCAGCAGTTTAACTGGGACACCCACTGAAGCTTTCTTT.

The rearrangement uses TRBV6-5 and TRBJ2-5, with D possibly TRBD1 on 6 matching bases. Germline CDR1 reads MNHEY; CDR2 reads SVGAGI. The CDR3 covers 15 residues. V lost 2 bases and J 4 bases, leaving 14 bases between the germline ends. CDR3 loop: CASSYGQGGSETQYF. DNA for the CDR3: TGTGCCAGCAGTTACGGACAAGGGGGTTCAGAGACCCAGTACTTC.

The genes are TRBV2 and TRBJ2-1; possible D gene TRBD2, 5 bases. Trimming left V 1 base short and J 1 base short, with 8 bases between. Germline V gene lookup returns CDR1 SNHLY and CDR2 FYNNEI. The CDR3 totals 15 residues. The DNA for the CDR3 is TGTGCCAGCAGTGAAGGAGCGGTGTCCTACAATGAGCAGTTCTTC. Protein: CASSEGAVSYNEQFF.

The rearrangement uses TRBV18 and TRBJ2-5; no firm D call. V lost 2 bases to trimming and J lost 2 bases, with 12 bases between them. The CDR3 is 15 amino acids. In germline, CDR1 is KGHSH, CDR2 LQKENI. The CDR3, as DNA: TGTGCCAGCTCACCAGCTATGAGGCCTCAAGAGACCCAGTACTTC. Amino acids: CASSPAMRPQETQYF.

This chain connects TRBV19 to TRBJ2-7; 10 bases map to TRBD1. The CDR3 is 15 residues long. V trimming: 10 bases; J trimming: 0 bases; junction bases outside the gene matches: 9. CDR1 LNHDA and CDR2 SQIVND come from the germline V gene (reference sequence). CDR3 DNA sequence: TGTGCCACCCAGGCGGGACAGGGGTCCTCCTACGAGCAGTACTTC. It yields the protein CATQAGQGSSYEQYF.

CDR3 sequence reads: CAWSVLAGALTGELFF. CDR3 nucleotide sequence: TGTGCCTGGAGTGTACTAGCGGGGGCCCTCACCGGGGAGCTGTTTTTT. The chain combines TRBV30 with TRBJ2-2; 11 bases align to TRBD2. Germline lookup yields CDR1 GTSNPN and CDR2 SVGIG (reference sequence). V dropped 0 bases and J dropped 4; count of bases not matched to a gene: 4. The CDR3 length is 16 residues.

The chain uses TRBV15 and TRBJ2-1, with D possibly TRBD2 on 5 matching bases. The CDR3 extends over 15 amino acids. Trimming shortened V by 7 bases and J by 8 bases, and 21 bases separated the two germline ends. Per the germline V gene, CDR1 is LNHNV and CDR2 is YYDKDF (reference sequence). CDR3 DNA: TGTGCCACCAAAGAGGGATTGGTAGAGGGCGATGAGCAGTTCTTC. Protein product: CATKEGLVEGDEQFF.

The chain is built from TRBV10-3 and TRBJ2-2; TRBD2 matches 12 bases. V gave up 6 bases and J gave up 1 base; unmatched junction bases: 3. Germline assignment: CDR1 ENHRY and CDR2 SYGVKD. This CDR3 spans 16 amino acids. CDR3 amino acids: CAISLAGGMNTGELFF. In DNA, the CDR3 is TGTGCCATCAGCCTAGCGGGGGGGATGAACACCGGGGAGCTGTTTTTT.

The genes are TRBV27 and TRBJ1-2; perhaps TRBD1 as D (6 bases). Germline CDR1 is MNHEY and CDR2 is SMNVEV (reference sequence). Trimming took 6 bases from V and 9 from J, leaving 17 bases between them. This CDR3 is built from 13 residues. The CDR3 sequence: CASSSLDSARYTF. CDR3 DNA sequence: TGTGCCAGCAGCTCGTTGGACAGTGCCCGCTACACCTTC.

This chain connects TRBV1 to TRBJ1-6. TRBV1 is termed a pseudogene. CDR3 length: 17 residues. The CDR3 DNA reads as TGCACCAGCAGCCCTCAGACCCCCGCGGAGCACCGATCACCCCTCCACTTT. The encoded protein is CTSSPQTPAEHRSPLHF.

The chain carries TRBV19 and TRBJ1-1; the D gene is possibly TRBD1 (5 bases). Germline CDR1 and CDR2: LNHDA and SQIVND (reference sequence). The CDR3 covers 13 residues. Trimming left V 5 bases short and J 1 base short, with 8 bases between. The DNA for the CDR3 is TGTGCCAGTAGTCAGGGAAGGAACACTGAAGCTTTCTTT. Its protein is CASSQGRNTEAFF. The full variable domain, completed using reference TRBV19 and TRBJ1-1, is DGGITQSPKYLFRKEGQNVTLSCEQNLNHDAMYWYRQDPGQGLRLIYYSQIVNDFQKGDIAEGYSVSREKKESFPLTVTSAQKNPTAFYLCASSQGRNTEAFFGQGTRLTVV.

The chain has TRBV6-1 and TRBJ1-5, with D maybe TRBD1 (5 bases). The CDR3 has 14 residues. V shed 7 bases and J shed 3 bases, with 13 bases lying between them. CDR1 is MNHNS and CDR2 is SASEGT in the germline V gene. CDR3 residues: CASNPGGANQPQHF. CDR3 coding DNA: TGTGCCAGCAACCCAGGAGGGGCCAATCAGCCCCAGCATTTT.

CDR3 sequence reads: CASSNQGAGYNSPLHF. The CDR3 DNA sequence: TGTGCCAGCAGCAACCAAGGGGCAGGATATAATTCACCCCTCCACTTT. The rearrangement joins TRBV7-6 to TRBJ1-6; D is perhaps TRBD1 (5 bases). The CDR3 spans 16 residues. Germline V gene sequence: CDR1 SGHVS, CDR2 FNYEAQ. Trimming took 5 bases from V and 4 from J, leaving 15 bases between them.

This chain links TRBV9 with TRBJ1-3; the match to TRBD1 covers 9 bases. The CDR3 has 15 amino acids. Germline V gene data show CDR1 as SGDLS and CDR2 as YYNGEE. J lost 6 bases, V lost 4 bases, and 8 bases had no gene match. The CDR3 coding sequence is TGTGCCAGCAGCCCCCGGACAGGGGCGGTAAACACCATATATTTT. This gives the protein CASSPRTGAVNTIYF.

The chain joins TRBV5-3 to TRBJ2-2; 9 bases fit TRBD2. TRBV5-3 counts as an open reading frame of uncertain function. Trimming took 4 bases from V and 1 from J; bases not matched to a gene: 5. CDR3 length: 16 residues. In DNA, the CDR3 is TGTGCCAGAAGCCTGGAGCGGGGGGAGAACACCGGGGAGCTGTTTTTT. It specifies CARSLERGENTGELFF.